Here is one TCR beta chain with its context. As yet, its antigen is unknown. This sample was included in a study of identical twins. Study-wide points: Out-of-frame alpha sequences common to twins were enriched for low generation probability. Conclusions rested on cross-sectional statistics rather than following the same donors.

The germline V gene has CDR1 MNHEY and CDR2 SVGAGI. Trimming took off 0 bases at V and 0 bases at J, with 12 bases between the two ends. The CDR3 spans 16 residues. No donor was unhealthy or non-Caucasian. A universal primer site was added by template switching, and unique molecular identifiers were carried by the cDNA. TCRdb ran MiXCR on the 5' RACE reads and lists one entry per CDR3 protein. The table has roughly 700,000 distinct CDR3 sequences, 8.5% to 9.5% seen once; the top ten hold approximately 0.89%. The sample was also reused in another study, on yellow fever vaccine responses in identical twins.

The TCR comes from a young woman in good health. Specimen: PBMCs. The genes are TRBV6-5 and TRBJ2-7; TRBD1 is a possible D gene (6 bases). The CDR3 sequence: CASSYSNREPSYEQYF. Here the CDR3 DNA reads TGTGCCAGCAGTTACTCTAACAGGGAGCCCTCCTACGAGCAGTACTTC.